The TCR beta chain described here comes from a study of cytomegalovirus exposure and HLA in healthy donors. This PCR relied on a set of 60 Vbeta primers and 13 Jbeta primers. Generated by immunoSEQ multiplex PCR, the TCRdb table keeps only in-frame clones and is missing some. The sample holds around 120,000 clones, approximately 80% seen once. Nominally healthy donors provided the samples, though records likely missed some immune exposures. Germline-derived CDR1 and CDR2 are SGHTA and FQGNSA. The CDR3 length is 14 residues. V lost 5 bases and J lost 5; bases outside the gene matches: 7. The chain links TRBV7-2 to TRBJ2-3; TRBD1 agrees at 7 bases. What was sequenced was PBMCs. This TCR was recovered from a woman aged 35 to 49 in good health and CMV-seropositive. The CDR3 spells CASSSTGVRDTQYF. In nucleotides, the CDR3 is TGTGCCAGCAGCAGCACAGGGGTAAGAGATACGCAGTATTTT.